The 22 T cell receptor beta chains reported below all come from one sample, sequenced in a study of regulatory T cells in long-lasting Graves disease. Time point meaning: newly diagnosed GD, antithyroid drugs for less than 3 months. Making the TCR library involved RNA that had been extracted from PBMCs. Construction of TCR beta libraries relied on iRepertoire HTBI primers and on Arm-PCR targeting CDR3 regions. Using its own MiXCR run on the multiplex PCR reads, TCRdb lists one record per CDR3 protein. The sample holds hundreds of thousands of distinct CDR3 sequences, about 16% seen once. This sample was shared with a second study, whose subject was T cells in Graves' hyperthyroidism and ophthalmopathy.

The sample in question was peripheral blood mononuclear cells (PBMCs), obtained at new diagnosis, from a patient treated with antithyroid drugs. Every receptor here comes from a woman aged 30 to 39 with Graves disease.

The chain uses TRBV27 and TRBJ1-2; D is unclear. The CDR3 is 13 amino acids. CDR1 is MNHEY and CDR2 is SMNVEV in the germline V gene (reference sequence). Trimming took 2 bases from V and 5 from J, leaving 9 bases between them. DNA for the CDR3: TGTGCCAGCAGTTTAAGGTCCGGGTATGGCTACACCTTC. Its translation is CASSLRSGYGYTF.

The chain employs TRBV18 and TRBJ2-7; D is possibly TRBD1 (5 bases). This CDR3 is built from 14 residues. V was shortened by 3 bases and J by 0 bases, with 9 bases between the two germline ends. The germline CDR1 and CDR2 sequences are KGHSH and LQKENI. CDR3 region: CASSPVRASYEQYF. The CDR3 region has the DNA TGTGCCAGCTCACCGGTCAGGGCCTCCTACGAGCAGTACTTC.

The CDR3 is CASSFTLSYEQYF. The CDR3 bases are TGTGCCAGCAGTTTTACGCTATCCTACGAGCAGTACTTC. This rearrangement joins TRBV28 to TRBJ2-7, with no clear D. Trimming shortened V by 3 bases and J by 1 base, and 7 bases separated the two germline ends. This CDR3 is 13 amino acids long. CDR1 is MDHEN, CDR2 SYDVKM, per germline.

This clonotype was counted at least ten times. CDR3 bases: TGTGCCAGCGCCAGGACTAGCTACAATGAGCAGTTCTTC. Amino acid sequence: CASARTSYNEQFF. The J gene is TRBJ2-1, the V gene TRBV11-3, with TRBD2 identical over 7 bases. In germline, CDR1 is SGHNT, CDR2 YENEEA. V lost 8 bases, J lost 3 bases, and 4 bases stayed unmatched. This CDR3 is built from 13 residues.

This clonotype appeared many times. The chain couples TRBV2 to TRBJ1-1; weak D call: TRBD1 (6 bases). Trimming cost V 8 bases and J 0 bases, with 10 bases left between them. Looked up from germline, CDR1 is SNHLY and CDR2 is FYNNEI. This CDR3 has 13 residues. The CDR3 loop is CASEGGMNTEAFF. In DNA form, the CDR3 reads TGTGCCAGCGAGGGGGGTATGAACACTGAAGCTTTCTTT. The variable domain in full, completed from reference TRBV2 and TRBJ1-1, reads EPEVTQTPSHQVTQMGQEVILRCVPISNHLYFYWYRQILGQKVEFLVSFYNNEISEKSEIFDDQFSVERPDGSNFTLKIRSTKLEDSAMYFCASEGGMNTEAFFGQGTRLTVV.

This clonotype has ten or more counts. The chain has TRBV28 and TRBJ2-4; D ambiguous. The CDR3 length is 13 residues. In germline, CDR1 is MDHEN, CDR2 SYDVKM. V was clipped by 2 bases and J by 3 bases, with 5 bases between them. CDR3 amino acids: CASSLHSKNIQYF. DNA of the CDR3: TGTGCCAGCAGTTTACACAGCAAAAACATTCAGTACTTC.

The table lists this clonotype with many counts. The chain links TRBV29-1 to TRBJ2-1; the match to TRBD2 covers 11 bases. V shed 7 bases and J 6 bases; nucleotides not matched to a gene: 8. The CDR3 covers 14 residues. Germline CDR1 is SQVTM and CDR2 is ANQGSEA. The CDR3 protein is CSGVAGGEANEQFF. The DNA of the CDR3 is TGCAGCGGAGTAGCGGGAGGGGAGGCCAATGAGCAGTTCTTC.

As for this clonotype: This sequence is one base from a far larger clone and is likely a read error. The genes are TRBV12-3 or TRBV12-4 and TRBJ2-4, with D possibly being TRBD1 or TRBD2 (5 bases each). The CDR3 runs to 14 residues. The V gene lost 5 bases and the J gene lost 1 base, with 9 bases spanning the gap. Here the CDR3 DNA reads TGTGCCAGCAGTGTGGGGGTGGCCAAAAACATTCAGTACTTC. This sequence encodes CASSVGVAKNIQYF.

This clonotype was seen repeatedly, ten times or more. This chain uses TRBV5-1 with TRBJ1-2, with D maybe TRBD1 (6 bases). The germline CDR1 and CDR2 sequences are SGHRS and YFSETQ. V was pared by 4 bases and J by 4 bases, with 11 bases between. CDR3 length equals 13 residues. The CDR3 DNA is TGCGCCAGCAGCCTCGACAGGACCTATGGCTACACCTTC. It codes for CASSLDRTYGYTF.

This clonotype has a count of ten or more. This rearrangement joins TRBV6-1 to TRBJ2-5; 7 bases fit TRBD1. This CDR3 is built from 15 residues. Germline CDR1 reads MNHNS; CDR2 reads SASEGT. The trim removed 2 bases at V and 1 base at J, leaving 4 bases unmatched. The CDR3 DNA is TGTGCCAGCAGTGAACTGGGACAGACCCAAGAGACCCAGTACTTC. It specifies CASSELGQTQETQYF.

This chain links TRBV9 with TRBJ2-1; the D gene is possibly TRBD2 (5 bases). Germline V gene data show CDR1 as SGDLS and CDR2 as YYNGEE. Trimming took off 4 bases at V and 2 bases at J, with 13 bases between the two ends. This CDR3 comprises 15 residues. This CDR3 is CASSSRVGAYNEQFF. CDR3 bases: TGTGCCAGCAGCTCCAGAGTCGGGGCCTACAATGAGCAGTTCTTC.

This clonotype was seen at least ten times. The chain combines TRBV29-1 with TRBJ2-1; D not certain. V lost 7 bases and J lost 5, with 6 bases in between. CDR3 size: 10 residues. Germline assignment: CDR1 SQVTM and CDR2 ANQGSEA. This chain's CDR3 is CSGANNEQFF. The CDR3 DNA reads as TGCAGCGGCGCGAACAATGAGCAGTTCTTC.

The chain employs TRBV7-9 and TRBJ2-5, with TRBD1 matching over 8 bases. V lost 5 bases to trimming and J lost 5 bases; unmatched junction nucleotides: 10. The germline CDR1 and CDR2 sequences are SEHNR and FQNEAQ (reference sequence). The CDR3 extends over 15 amino acids. The CDR3 DNA follows: TGTGCCAGCAGCCCCGGGACAGGTCTAGGGGAGACCCAGTACTTC. The encoded protein is CASSPGTGLGETQYF.

This clonotype was detected ten times or more. This chain connects TRBV29-1 to TRBJ2-2, with 8 bases aligning to TRBD2. CDR1 is SQVTM, CDR2 ANQGSEA, per germline. This CDR3 has 15 residues. Trimming took 8 bases from V and 3 from J; bases not matched to a gene: 11. The CDR3 DNA follows: TGCAGCCCAACCGGGATCGGGGGGGACACCGGGGAGCTGTTTTTT. This gives the protein CSPTGIGGDTGELFF.

In its sample, this clonotype was seen many times. The DNA of the CDR3 is TGTGCCAGCAGGACCGGGACCCACAATCAGCCCCAGCATTTT. It translates to CASRTGTHNQPQHF. The chain employs TRBV28 and TRBJ1-5, with D possibly matching TRBD1 (5 bases). CDR3 length: 14 amino acids. Trimming stripped 6 bases from V and 3 bases from J, with 12 bases between. Germline V gene sequence: CDR1 MDHEN, CDR2 SYDVKM.

The V call is TRBV24-1, the J call TRBJ2-1, with TRBD2 matching 8 bases. After removal of 3 bases from V and 0 bases from J, the junction contained 6 bases not matched to a gene. The length of the CDR3 is 17 residues. In germline, CDR1 is KGHDR, CDR2 SFDVKD. This chain's CDR3 is CATSDPLAGPSYNEQFF. The CDR3 nucleotides are TGTGCCACCAGTGATCCCCTAGCGGGCCCCTCCTACAATGAGCAGTTCTTC.

This clonotype has only a few counts. The J gene is TRBJ2-7, the V gene TRBV5-1, with 7 bases fitting TRBD1. Germline assignment: CDR1 SGHRS and CDR2 YFSETQ. J lost 2 bases, V lost 3 bases, and 8 bases had no gene match. CDR3 length: 15 amino acids. For the CDR3, the DNA is TGCGCCAGCAGCTCGAACCCTCAGGGGGCCTACGAGCAGTACTTC. Amino acid sequence: CASSSNPQGAYEQYF.

This chain connects TRBV11-2 to TRBJ2-2; D gene unclear. The V end was cut by 0 bases, the J end by 6 bases, with 14 bases between. The CDR3 extends over 16 amino acids. Looked up from germline, CDR1 is SGHAT and CDR2 is FQNNGV. The CDR3 sequence: CASSLDRTQPPGELFF. In DNA, the CDR3 is TGTGCCAGCAGCTTAGATCGTACACAACCCCCCGGGGAGCTGTTTTTT.

This clonotype has a handful of counts. This rearrangement joins TRBV5-1 to TRBJ2-7, with a tentative D call TRBD2 (6 bases). This CDR3 has 14 amino acids. V lost 7 bases, J lost 2 bases, and 16 bases lay in between. Germline assignment: CDR1 SGHRS and CDR2 YFSETQ. The CDR3: CASSLRGVTYEQYF. The CDR3 DNA follows: TGCGCCAGCTCTTTACGCGGGGTCACCTACGAGCAGTACTTC.

This clonotype was detected a few times. Compared with germline, one end of the junction differs, possibly owing to a read error. The gene calls are TRBV7-7 and TRBJ2-3; TRBD2 might be the D (5 bases). CDR1 is SSHAT, CDR2 FNYEAQ, per germline (reference sequence). This CDR3 is built from 15 residues. CDR3 region: CASSLGVSGSDTQYF. CDR3 sequence (DNA): TGTGCTAGCAGCTTAGGAGTTTCGGGATCAGATACGCAGTATTTT.

This clonotype has a count of ten or more. The chain has TRBV7-9 and TRBJ1-3, with unresolved D. Looked up from germline, CDR1 is SEHNR and CDR2 is FQNEAQ (reference sequence). The CDR3 has 17 residues. Deletions cut 1 base from V and 0 bases from J, with 13 bases between. This chain's CDR3 is CASSLVGSGYSGNTIYF. CDR3 bases: TGTGCCAGCAGCTTAGTGGGCAGCGGATACTCTGGAAACACCATATATTTT.

This clonotype has at least ten counts. The rearrangement joins TRBV12-3 or TRBV12-4 to TRBJ1-5; the D is unclear. The CDR3 consists of 13 residues. Trimming removed 7 bases at V and 0 bases at J, with 7 bases between. CDR3 residues: CASTIHSNQPQHF. The CDR3 DNA sequence: TGTGCCAGCACCATACATAGCAATCAGCCCCAGCATTTT.